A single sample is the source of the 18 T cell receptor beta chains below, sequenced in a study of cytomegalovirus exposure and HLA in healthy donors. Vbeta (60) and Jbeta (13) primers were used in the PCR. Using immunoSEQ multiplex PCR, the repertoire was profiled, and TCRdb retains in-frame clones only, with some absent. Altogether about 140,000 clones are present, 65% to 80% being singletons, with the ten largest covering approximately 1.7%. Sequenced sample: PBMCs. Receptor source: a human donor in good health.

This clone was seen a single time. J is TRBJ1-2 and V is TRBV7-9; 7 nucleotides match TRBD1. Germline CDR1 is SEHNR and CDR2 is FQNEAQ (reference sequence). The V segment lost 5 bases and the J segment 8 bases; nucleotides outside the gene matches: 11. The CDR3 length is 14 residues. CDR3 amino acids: CASSPRQGSRGYTF. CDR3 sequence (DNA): TGTGCCAGCAGCCCCCGACAGGGCTCGAGAGGCTACACCTTC.

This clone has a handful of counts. The CDR3 nucleotides read TGTGCCAGCTCATGGCAGAAAGATGAAAAACTGTTTTTT. As protein: CASSWQKDEKLFF. The gene calls are TRBV18 and TRBJ1-4; D is unresolved. The germline V gene has CDR1 KGHSH and CDR2 LQKENI. V was pared by 5 bases and J by 6 bases, with 10 bases between. The CDR3 runs to 13 residues. Variable domain in full (rest from reference TRBV18 and TRBJ1-4): NAGVMQNPRHLVRRRGQEARLRCSPMKGHSHVYWYRQLPEEGLKFMVYLQKENIIDESGMPKERFSAEFPKEGPSILRIQQVVRGDSAAYFCASSWQKDEKLFFGSGTQLSVL.

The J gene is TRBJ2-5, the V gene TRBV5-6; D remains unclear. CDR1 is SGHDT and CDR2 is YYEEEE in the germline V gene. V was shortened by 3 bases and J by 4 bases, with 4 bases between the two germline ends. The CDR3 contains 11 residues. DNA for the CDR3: TGTGCCAGCAGCTATAGAGAGACCCAGTACTTC. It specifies CASSYRETQYF.

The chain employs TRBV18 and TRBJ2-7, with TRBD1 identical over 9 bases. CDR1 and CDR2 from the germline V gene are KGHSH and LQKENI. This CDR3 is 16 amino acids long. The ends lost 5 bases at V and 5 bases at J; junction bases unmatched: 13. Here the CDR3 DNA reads TGTGCCAGCTCATTTACACCGGGACAGGGTATTAACGAGCAGTACTTC. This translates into CASSFTPGQGINEQYF.

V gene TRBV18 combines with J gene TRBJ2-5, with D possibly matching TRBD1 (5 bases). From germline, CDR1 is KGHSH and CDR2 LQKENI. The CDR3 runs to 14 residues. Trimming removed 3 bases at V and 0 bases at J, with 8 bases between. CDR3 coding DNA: TGTGCCAGCTCACCGCCGGACAACCAAGAGACCCAGTACTTC. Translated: CASSPPDNQETQYF.

The CDR3 is CASSLLPSREAVYEQYF. The CDR3 nucleotides read TGTGCCAGCAGTCTACTCCCCTCGCGGGAGGCCGTATACGAGCAGTACTTC. The V gene is TRBV7-2, the J gene TRBJ2-7, with 8 bases identical to TRBD2. This CDR3 contains 17 residues. CDR1 and CDR2 (germline): SGHTA, FQGNSA. V lost 6 bases to trimming and J lost 4 bases; unmatched junction nucleotides: 17.

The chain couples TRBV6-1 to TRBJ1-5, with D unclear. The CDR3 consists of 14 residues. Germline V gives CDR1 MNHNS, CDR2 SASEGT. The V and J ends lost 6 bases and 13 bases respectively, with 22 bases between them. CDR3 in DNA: TGTGCCAGCAGCGAGGGCCAAAGACACCAGCGTCAGCATTTT. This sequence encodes CASSEGQRHQRQHF.

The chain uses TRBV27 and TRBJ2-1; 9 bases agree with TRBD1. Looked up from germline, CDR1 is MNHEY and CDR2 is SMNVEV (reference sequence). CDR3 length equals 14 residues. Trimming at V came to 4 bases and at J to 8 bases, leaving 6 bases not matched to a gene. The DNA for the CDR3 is TGTGCCAGCAGTTCGGGGACAGGGAGCGATGAGCAGTTCTTC. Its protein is CASSSGTGSDEQFF.

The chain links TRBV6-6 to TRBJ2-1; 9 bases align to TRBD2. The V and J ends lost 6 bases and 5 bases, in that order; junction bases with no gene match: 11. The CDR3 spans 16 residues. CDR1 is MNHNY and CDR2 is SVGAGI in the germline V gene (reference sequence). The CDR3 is CASRASGNNRNNEQFF. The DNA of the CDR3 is TGTGCCAGCAGGGCTAGCGGGAACAACCGTAACAATGAGCAGTTCTTC.

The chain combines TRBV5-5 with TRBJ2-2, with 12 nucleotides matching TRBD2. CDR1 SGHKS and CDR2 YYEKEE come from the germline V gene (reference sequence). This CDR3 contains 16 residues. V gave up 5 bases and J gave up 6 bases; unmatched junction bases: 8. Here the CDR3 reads CASSFGLAGLSGELFF. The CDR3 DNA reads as TGTGCCAGCAGTTTTGGACTAGCGGGACTTTCCGGGGAGCTGTTTTTT.

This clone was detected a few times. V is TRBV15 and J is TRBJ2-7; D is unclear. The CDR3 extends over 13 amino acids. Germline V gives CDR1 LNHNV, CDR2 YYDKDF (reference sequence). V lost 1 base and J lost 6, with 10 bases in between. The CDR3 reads CATSRVPGTEQYF. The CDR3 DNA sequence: TGTGCCACCAGCAGAGTACCGGGTACCGAGCAGTACTTC.

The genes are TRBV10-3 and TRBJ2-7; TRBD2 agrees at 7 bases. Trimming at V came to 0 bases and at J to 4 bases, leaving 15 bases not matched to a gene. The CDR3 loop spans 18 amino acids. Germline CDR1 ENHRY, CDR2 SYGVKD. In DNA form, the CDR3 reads TGTGCCATCAGTGAGTCAGGAAATGGAAGCGGGAAAAGGTACGAGCAGTACTTC. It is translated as CAISESGNGSGKRYEQYF.

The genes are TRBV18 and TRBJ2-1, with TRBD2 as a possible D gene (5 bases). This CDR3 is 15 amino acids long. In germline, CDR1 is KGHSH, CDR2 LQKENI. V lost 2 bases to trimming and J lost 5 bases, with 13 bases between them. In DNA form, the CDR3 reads TGTGCCAGCTCACCAGGGATAGCGCAGCACAATGAGCAGTTCTTC. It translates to CASSPGIAQHNEQFF.

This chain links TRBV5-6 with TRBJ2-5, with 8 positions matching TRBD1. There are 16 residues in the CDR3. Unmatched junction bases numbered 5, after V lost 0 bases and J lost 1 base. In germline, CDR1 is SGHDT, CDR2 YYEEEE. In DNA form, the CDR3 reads TGTGCCAGCAGCTTGGGTGGACAGGGACGCCAAGAGACCCAGTACTTC. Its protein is CASSLGGQGRQETQYF.

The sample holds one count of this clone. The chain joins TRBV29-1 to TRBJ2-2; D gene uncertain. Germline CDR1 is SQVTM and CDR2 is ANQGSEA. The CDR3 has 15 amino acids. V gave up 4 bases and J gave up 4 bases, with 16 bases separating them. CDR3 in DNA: TGCAGCGTTGTTCCAGGAAAAGCCACCACCGGGGAGCTGTTTTTT. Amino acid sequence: CSVVPGKATTGELFF.

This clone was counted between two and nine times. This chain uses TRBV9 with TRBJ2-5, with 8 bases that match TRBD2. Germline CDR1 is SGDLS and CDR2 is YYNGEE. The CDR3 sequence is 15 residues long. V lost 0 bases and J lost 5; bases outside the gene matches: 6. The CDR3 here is CASSVVTGGDETQYF. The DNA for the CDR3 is TGTGCCAGCAGCGTAGTAACGGGAGGGGATGAGACCCAGTACTTC.

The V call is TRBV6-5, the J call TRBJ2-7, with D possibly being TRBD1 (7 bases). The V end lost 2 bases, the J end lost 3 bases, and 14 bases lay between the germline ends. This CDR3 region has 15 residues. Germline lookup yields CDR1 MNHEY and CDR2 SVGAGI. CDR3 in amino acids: CASSYRGDSFYEQYF. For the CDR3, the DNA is TGTGCCAGCAGTTACAGGGGGGACAGTTTCTACGAGCAGTACTTC.

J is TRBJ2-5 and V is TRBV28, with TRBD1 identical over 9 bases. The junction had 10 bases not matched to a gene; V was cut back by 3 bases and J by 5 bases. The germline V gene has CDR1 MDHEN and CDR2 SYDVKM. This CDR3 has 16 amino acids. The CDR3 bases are TGTGCCAGCAGTTTCAACTCACAGGGGGCACGGGAGACCCAGTACTTC. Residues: CASSFNSQGARETQYF.